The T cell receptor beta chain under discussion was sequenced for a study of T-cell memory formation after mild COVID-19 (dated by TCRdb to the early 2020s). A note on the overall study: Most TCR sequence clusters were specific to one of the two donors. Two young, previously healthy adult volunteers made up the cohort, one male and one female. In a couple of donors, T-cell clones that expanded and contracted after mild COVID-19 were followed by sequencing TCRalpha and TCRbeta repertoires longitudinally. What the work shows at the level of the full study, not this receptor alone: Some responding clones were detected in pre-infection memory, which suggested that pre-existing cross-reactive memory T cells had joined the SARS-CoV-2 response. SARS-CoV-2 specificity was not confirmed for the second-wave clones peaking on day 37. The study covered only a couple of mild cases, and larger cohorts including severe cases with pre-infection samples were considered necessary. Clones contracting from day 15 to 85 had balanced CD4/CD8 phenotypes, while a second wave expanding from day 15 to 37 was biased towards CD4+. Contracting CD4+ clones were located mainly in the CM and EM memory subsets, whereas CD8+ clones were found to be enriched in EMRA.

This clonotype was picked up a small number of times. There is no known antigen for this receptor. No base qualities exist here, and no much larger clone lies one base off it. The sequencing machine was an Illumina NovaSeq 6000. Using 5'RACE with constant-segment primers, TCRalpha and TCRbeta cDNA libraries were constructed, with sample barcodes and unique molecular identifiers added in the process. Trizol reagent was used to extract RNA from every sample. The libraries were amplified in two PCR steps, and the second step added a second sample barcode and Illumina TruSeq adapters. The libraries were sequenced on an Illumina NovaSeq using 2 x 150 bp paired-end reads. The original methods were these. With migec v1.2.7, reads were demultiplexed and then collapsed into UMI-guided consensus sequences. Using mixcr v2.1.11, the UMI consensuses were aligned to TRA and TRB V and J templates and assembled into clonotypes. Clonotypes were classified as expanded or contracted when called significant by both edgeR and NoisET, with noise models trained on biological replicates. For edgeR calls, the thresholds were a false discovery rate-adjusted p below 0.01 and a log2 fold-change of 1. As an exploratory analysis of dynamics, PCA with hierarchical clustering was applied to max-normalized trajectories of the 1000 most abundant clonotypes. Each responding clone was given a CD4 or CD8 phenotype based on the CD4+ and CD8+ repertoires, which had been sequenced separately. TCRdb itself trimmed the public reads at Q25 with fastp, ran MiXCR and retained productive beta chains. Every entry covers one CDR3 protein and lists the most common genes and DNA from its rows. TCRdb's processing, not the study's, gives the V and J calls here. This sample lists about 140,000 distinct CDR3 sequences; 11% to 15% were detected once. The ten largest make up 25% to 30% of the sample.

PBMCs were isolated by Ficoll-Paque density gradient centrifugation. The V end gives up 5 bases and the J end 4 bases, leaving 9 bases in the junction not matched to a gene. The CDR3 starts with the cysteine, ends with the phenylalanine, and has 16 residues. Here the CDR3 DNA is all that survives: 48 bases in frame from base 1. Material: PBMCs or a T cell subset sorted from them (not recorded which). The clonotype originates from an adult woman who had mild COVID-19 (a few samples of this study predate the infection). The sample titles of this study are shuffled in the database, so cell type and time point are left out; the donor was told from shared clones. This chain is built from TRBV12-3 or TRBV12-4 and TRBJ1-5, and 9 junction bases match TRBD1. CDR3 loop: CASSADRGHSNQPQHF. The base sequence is TGTGCCAGCAGTGCGGACAGGGGCCACTCGAATCAGCCCCAGCATTTT.